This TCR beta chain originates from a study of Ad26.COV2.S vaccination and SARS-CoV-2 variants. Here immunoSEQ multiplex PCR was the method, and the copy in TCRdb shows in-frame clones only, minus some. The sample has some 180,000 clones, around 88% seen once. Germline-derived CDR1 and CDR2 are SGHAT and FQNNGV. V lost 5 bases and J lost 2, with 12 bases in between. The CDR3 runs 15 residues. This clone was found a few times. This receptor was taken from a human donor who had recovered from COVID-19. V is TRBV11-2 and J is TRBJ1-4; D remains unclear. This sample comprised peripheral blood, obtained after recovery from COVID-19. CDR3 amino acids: CASSLSPGTNEKLFF. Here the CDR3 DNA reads TGTGCCAGCAGCCTAAGCCCCGGCACTAATGAAAAACTGTTTTTT. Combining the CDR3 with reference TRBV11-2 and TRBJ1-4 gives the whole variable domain EAGVAQSPRYKIIEKRQSVAFWCNPISGHATLYWYQQILGQGPKLLIQFQNNGVVDDSQLPKDRFSAERLKGVDSTLKIQPAKLEDSAVYLCASSLSPGTNEKLFFGSGTQLSVL.